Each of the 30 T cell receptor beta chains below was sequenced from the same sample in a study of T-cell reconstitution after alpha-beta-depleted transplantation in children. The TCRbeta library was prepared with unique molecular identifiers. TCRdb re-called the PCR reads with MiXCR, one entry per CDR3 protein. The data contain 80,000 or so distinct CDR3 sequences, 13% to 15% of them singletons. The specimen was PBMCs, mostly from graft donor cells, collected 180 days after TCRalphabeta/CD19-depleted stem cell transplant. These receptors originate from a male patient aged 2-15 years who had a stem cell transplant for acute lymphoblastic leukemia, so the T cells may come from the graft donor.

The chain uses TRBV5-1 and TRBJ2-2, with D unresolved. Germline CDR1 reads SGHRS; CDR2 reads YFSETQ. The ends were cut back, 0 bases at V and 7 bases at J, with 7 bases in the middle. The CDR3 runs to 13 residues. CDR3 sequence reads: CASSLVWNGELFF. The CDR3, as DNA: TGCGCCAGCAGCTTGGTCTGGAACGGGGAGCTGTTTTTT.

The CDR3: CASSLGPGQGAGYTF. In DNA, the CDR3 is TGCGCCAGCAGCTTGGGCCCGGGACAGGGGGCTGGCTACACCTTC. The gene calls are TRBV5-1 and TRBJ1-2, with 12 nucleotides matching TRBD1. The CDR3 covers 15 residues. Germline lookup yields CDR1 SGHRS and CDR2 YFSETQ. V gave up 0 bases and J gave up 7 bases; unmatched junction bases: 4.

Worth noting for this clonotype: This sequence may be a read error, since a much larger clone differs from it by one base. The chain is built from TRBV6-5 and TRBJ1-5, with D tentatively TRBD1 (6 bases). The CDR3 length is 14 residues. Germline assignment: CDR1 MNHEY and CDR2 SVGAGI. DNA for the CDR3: TGTGTCAGCAGTTACGCAGGGGCGAGTCAGCCCCAGCATTTT. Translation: CVSSYAGASQPQHF.

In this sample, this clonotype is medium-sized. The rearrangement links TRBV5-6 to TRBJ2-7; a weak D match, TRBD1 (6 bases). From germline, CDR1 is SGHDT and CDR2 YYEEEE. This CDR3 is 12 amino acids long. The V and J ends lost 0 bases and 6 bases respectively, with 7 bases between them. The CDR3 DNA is TGTGCCAGCAGCTTGGGGACAGCCGAGCAGTACTTC. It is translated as CASSLGTAEQYF.

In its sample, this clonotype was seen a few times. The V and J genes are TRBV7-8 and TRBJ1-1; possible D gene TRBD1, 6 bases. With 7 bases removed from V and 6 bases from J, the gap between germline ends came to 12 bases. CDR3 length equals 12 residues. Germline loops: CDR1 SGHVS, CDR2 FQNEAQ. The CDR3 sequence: CASTGDTAEAFF. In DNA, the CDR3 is TGTGCCAGCACAGGGGACACAGCTGAAGCTTTCTTT. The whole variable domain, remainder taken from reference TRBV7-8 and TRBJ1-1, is GAGVSQSPRYKVAKRGQDVALRCDPISGHVSLFWYQQALGQGPEFLTYFQNEAQLDKSGLPSDRFFAERPEGSVSTLKIQRTQQEDSAVYLCASTGDTAEAFFGQGTRLTVV.

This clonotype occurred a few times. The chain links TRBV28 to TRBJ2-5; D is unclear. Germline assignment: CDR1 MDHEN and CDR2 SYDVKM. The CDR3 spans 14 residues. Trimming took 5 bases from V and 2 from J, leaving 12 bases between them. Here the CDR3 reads CASSQPGPQETQYF. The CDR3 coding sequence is TGTGCCAGCAGTCAACCGGGCCCACAAGAGACCCAGTACTTC. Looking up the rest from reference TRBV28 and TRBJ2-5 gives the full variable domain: DVKVTQSSRYLVKRTGEKVFLECVQDMDHENMFWYRQDPGLGLRLIYFSYDVKMKEKGDIPEGYSVSREKKERFSLILESASTNQTSMYLCASSQPGPQETQYFGPGTRLLVL.

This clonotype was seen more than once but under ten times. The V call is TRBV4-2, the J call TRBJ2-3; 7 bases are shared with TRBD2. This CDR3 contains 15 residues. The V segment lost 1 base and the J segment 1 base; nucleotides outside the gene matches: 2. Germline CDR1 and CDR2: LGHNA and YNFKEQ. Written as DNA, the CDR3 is TGTGCCAGCAGCCAAGTTGCGGGGGGCACAGATACGCAGTATTTT. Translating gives CASSQVAGGTDTQYF.

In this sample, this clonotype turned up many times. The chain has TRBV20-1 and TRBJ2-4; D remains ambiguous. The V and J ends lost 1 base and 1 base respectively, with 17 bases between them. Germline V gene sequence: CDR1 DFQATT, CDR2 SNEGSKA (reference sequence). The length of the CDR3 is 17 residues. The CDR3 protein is CSARGSHQIRAKNIQYF. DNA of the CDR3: TGCAGTGCTAGAGGATCTCATCAAATTCGGGCCAAAAACATTCAGTACTTC.

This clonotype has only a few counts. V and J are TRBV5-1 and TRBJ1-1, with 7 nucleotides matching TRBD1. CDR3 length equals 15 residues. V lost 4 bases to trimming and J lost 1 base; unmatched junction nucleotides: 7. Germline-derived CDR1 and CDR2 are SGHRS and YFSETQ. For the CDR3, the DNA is TGCGCCAGCAGCCCGACAGGGAGGGGGAACACTGAAGCTTTCTTT. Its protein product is CASSPTGRGNTEAFF.

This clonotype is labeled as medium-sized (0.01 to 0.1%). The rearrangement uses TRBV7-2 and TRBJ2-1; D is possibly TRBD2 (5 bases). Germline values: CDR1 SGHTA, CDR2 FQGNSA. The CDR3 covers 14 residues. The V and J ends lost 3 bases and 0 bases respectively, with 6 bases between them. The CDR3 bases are TGTGCCAGCAGCTTGGGGAGCTCCTACAATGAGCAGTTCTTC. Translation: CASSLGSSYNEQFF.

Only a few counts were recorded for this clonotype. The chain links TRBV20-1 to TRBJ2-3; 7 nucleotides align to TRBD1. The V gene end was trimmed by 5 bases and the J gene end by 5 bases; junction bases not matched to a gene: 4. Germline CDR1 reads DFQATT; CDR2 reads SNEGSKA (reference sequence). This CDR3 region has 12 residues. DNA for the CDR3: TGCAGTGCTGAGGACAGGAAAGATACGCAGTATTTT. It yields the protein CSAEDRKDTQYF.

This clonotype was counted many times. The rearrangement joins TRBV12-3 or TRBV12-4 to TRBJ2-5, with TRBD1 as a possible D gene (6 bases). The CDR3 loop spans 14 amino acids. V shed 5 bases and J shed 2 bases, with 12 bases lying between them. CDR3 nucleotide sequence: TGTGCCAGCAGTCAACACAGGGATCAAGAGACCCAGTACTTC. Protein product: CASSQHRDQETQYF.

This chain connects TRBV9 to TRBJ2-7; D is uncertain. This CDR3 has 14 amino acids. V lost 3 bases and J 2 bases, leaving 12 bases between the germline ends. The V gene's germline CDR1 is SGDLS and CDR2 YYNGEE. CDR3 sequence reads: CASSAMDSPYEQYF. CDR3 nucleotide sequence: TGTGCCAGCAGCGCTATGGATAGCCCCTACGAGCAGTACTTC.

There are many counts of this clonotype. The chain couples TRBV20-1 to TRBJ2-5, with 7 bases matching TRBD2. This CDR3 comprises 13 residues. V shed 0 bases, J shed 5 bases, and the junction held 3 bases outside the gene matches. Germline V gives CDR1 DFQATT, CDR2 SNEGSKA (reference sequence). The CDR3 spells CSARDVGGETQYF. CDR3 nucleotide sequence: TGCAGTGCTAGAGATGTGGGGGGGGAGACCCAGTACTTC.

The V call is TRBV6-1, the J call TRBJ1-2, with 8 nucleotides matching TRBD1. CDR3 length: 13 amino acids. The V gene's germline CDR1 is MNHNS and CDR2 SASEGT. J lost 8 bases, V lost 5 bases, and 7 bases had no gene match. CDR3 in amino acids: CASSTGGAVGYTF. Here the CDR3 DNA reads TGTGCCAGCAGTACAGGGGGAGCGGTCGGCTACACCTTC.

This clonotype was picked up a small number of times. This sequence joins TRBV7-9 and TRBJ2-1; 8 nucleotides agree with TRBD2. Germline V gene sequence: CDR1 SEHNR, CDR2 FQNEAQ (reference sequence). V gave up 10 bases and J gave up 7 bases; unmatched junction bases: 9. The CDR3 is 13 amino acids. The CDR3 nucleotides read TGTGCCAAGTCCGGGAGGGCCGGTAATGAGCAGTTCTTC. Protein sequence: CAKSGRAGNEQFF. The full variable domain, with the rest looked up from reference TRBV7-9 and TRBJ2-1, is DTGVSQNPRHKITKRGQNVTFRCDPISEHNRLYWYRQTLGQGPEFLTYFQNEAQLEKSRLLSDRFSAERPKGSFSTLEIQRTEQGDSAMYLCAKSGRAGNEQFFGPGTRLTVL.

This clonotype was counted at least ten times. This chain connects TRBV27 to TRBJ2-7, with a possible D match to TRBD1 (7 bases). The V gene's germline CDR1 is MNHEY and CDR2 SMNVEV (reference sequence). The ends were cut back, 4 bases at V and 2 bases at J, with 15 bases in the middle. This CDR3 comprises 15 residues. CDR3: CASSSFQGGPYEQYF. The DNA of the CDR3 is TGTGCCAGCAGTTCCTTCCAGGGGGGTCCCTACGAGCAGTACTTC.

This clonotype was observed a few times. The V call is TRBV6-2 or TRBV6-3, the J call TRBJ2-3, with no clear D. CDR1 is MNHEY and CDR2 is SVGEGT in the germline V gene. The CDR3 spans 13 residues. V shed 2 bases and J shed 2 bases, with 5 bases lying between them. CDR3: CASSYTLTDTQYF. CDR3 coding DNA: TGTGCCAGCAGTTACACTCTCACAGATACGCAGTATTTT.

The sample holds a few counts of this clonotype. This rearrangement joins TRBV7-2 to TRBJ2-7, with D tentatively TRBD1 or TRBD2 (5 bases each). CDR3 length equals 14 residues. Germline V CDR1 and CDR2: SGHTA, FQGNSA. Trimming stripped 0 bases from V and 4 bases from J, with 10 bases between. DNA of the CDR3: TGTGCCAGCAGCTTAGCCGGGACCCTTTACGAGCAGTACTTC. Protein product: CASSLAGTLYEQYF.

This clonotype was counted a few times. This CDR3 reads CASSLIHRGRRGYTF. For the CDR3, the DNA is TGTGCCAGCAGTTTGATTCATCGGGGACGGAGAGGCTACACCTTC. The J gene is TRBJ1-2, the V gene TRBV28, with D tentatively TRBD1 (5 bases). There are 15 residues in the CDR3. V lost 3 bases and J lost 8, with 19 bases in between. The germline CDR1 and CDR2 sequences are MDHEN and SYDVKM.

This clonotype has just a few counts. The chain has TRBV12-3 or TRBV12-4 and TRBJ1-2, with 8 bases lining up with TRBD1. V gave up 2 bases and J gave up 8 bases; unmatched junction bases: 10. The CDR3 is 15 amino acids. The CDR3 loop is CASSLRTQGARGYTF. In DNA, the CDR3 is TGTGCCAGCAGTTTAAGAACCCAGGGGGCGCGAGGCTACACCTTC.

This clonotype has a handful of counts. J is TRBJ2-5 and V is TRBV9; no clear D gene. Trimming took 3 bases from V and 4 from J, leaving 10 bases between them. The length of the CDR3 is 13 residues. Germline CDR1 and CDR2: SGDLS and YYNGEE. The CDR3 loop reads CASSATPGETQYF. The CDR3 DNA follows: TGTGCCAGCAGCGCGACCCCAGGAGAGACCCAGTACTTC.

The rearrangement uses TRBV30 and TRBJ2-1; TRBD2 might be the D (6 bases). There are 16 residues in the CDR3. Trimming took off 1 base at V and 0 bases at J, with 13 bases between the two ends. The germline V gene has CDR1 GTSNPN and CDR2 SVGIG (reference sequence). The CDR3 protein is CAWSATGTRSYNEQFF. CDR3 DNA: TGTGCCTGGAGTGCCACCGGGACTCGCTCCTACAATGAGCAGTTCTTC.

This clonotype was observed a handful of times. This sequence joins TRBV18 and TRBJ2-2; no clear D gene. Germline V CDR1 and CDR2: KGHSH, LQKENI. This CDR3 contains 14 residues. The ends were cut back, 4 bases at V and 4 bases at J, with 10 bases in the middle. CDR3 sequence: CASSHGPVTGELFF. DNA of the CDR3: TGTGCCAGCTCACACGGCCCGGTCACCGGGGAGCTGTTTTTT.

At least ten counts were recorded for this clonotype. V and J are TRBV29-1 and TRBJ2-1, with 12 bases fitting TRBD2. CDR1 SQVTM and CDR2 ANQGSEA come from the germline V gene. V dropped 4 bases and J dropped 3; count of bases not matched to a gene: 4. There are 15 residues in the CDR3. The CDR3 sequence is CSVGGLAGLYNEQFF. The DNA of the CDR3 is TGCAGCGTTGGTGGACTAGCGGGACTCTACAATGAGCAGTTCTTC.

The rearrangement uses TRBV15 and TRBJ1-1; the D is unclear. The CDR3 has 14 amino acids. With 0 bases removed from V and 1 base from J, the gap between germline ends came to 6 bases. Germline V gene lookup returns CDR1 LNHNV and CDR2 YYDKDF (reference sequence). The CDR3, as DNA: TGTGCCACCAGCAGAGAAACGGAGAACACTGAAGCTTTCTTT. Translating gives CATSRETENTEAFF. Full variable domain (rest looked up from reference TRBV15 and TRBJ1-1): DAMVIQNPRYQVTQFGKPVTLSCSQTLNHNVMYWYQQKSSQAPKLLFHYYDKDFNNEADTPDNFQSRRPNTSFCFLDIRSPGLGDTAMYLCATSRETENTEAFFGQGTRLTVV.

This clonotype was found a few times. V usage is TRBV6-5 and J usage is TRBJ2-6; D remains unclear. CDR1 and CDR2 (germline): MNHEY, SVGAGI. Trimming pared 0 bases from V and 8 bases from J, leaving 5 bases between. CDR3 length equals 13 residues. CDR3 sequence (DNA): TGTGCCAGCAGTTACTCCGGATCCAACGTCCTGACTTTC. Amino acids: CASSYSGSNVLTF.

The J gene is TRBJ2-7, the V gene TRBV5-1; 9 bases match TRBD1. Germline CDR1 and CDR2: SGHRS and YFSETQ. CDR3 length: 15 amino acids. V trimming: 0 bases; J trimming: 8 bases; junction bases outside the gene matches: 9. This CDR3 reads CASSLDRTGVQKQYF. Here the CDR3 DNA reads TGCGCCAGCAGCTTGGATCGGACAGGGGTTCAGAAGCAGTACTTC.

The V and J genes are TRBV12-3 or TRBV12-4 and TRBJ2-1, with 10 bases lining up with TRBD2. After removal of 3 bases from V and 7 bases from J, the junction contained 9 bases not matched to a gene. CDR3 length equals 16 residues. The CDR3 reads CASSLFPSGSLNEQFF. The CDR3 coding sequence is TGTGCCAGCAGTTTGTTTCCTAGCGGGAGTTTGAATGAGCAGTTCTTC.

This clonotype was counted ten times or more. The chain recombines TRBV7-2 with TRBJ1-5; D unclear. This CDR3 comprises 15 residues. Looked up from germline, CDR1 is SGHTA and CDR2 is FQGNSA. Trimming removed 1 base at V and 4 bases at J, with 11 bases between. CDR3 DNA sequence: TGTGCCAGCAGCTTAGAGACCGGCGCAAATCAGCCCCAGCATTTT. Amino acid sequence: CASSLETGANQPQHF.